This T cell receptor beta chain was found in a study of regulatory dendritic cells for organ transplantation. Trimming pared 1 base from V and 4 bases from J, leaving 9 bases between. The CDR3 contains 14 residues. The germline CDR1 and CDR2 sequences are LGHNA and YNFKEQ. With respect to this clone: The antigen is unknown.

Sorted T cells were CFSE-labeled and cultured 5 days with allogeneic regulatory or mature dendritic cells at 1:10. General study findings and limits: The most alloreactive TCR clonotypes were found in resting memory CD8+ cells.

Assay used: immunoSEQ multiplex PCR; TCRdb lists only in-frame clones, some missing. The repertoire holds about 12,000 clones, with around two thirds as singletons. This sequence joins TRBV4-2 and TRBJ2-3; D may be TRBD1 (6 bases). Sequenced material: naive CD4+ T cells from blood cultured with regulatory dendritic cells. Stated subset: CD45RA+ naive T cells. The clonotype originates from a human donor in good health. DNA of the CDR3: TGTGCCAGCAGCCAAGTGGACAGAGCAGATACGCAGTATTTT. It specifies CASSQVDRADTQYF.